The next 4 T cell receptor beta chains were all read from a single sample in a study of vaccination and CD4 T cells after COVID-19. These receptors' antigens are unknown. The study sequenced cultured CD4+ T cell DNA using the Oncomine TCR Beta short-read assay. TCRdb called the PCR reads again in MiXCR, with one record for every CDR3 protein. The data show roughly 20,000 distinct CDR3 sequences, about half seen once. As for treatment: approximately 9-day PBMC culture with coronavirus spike peptide pools or control peptides (ViraFEST assay). Specimen: CD4+ T cells from blood, cultured in vitro. The receptors here all came from a human donor who had recovered from COVID-19.

V usage is TRBV18 and J usage is TRBJ1-1; 9 bases align to TRBD1. Unmatched junction bases numbered 3, after V lost 3 bases and J lost 7 bases. Germline lookup yields CDR1 KGHSH and CDR2 LQKENI. The CDR3 extends over 13 amino acids. The CDR3 loop is CASSPTGGFEAFF. Written as DNA, the CDR3 is TGTGCCAGCTCACCGACAGGGGGGTTTGAAGCTTTCTTT.

The chain recombines TRBV18 with TRBJ1-1, with 9 positions matching TRBD1. Germline V gene sequence: CDR1 KGHSH, CDR2 LQKENI. Trimming cost V 3 bases and J 11 bases; bases outside gene matches: 13. The CDR3 loop spans 15 amino acids. The CDR3 DNA reads as TGTGCCAGCTCACCGCCCGGGACAGGGATTTGGTGGGCTTTCTTT. Translation: CASSPPGTGIWWAFF.

The genes are TRBV19 and TRBJ1-1, with TRBD1 matching 9 bases. Germline CDR1 LNHDA, CDR2 SQIVND (reference sequence). The CDR3 covers 14 residues. Germline trimming cut 6 bases from V and 4 bases from J; bases unmatched to any gene: 6. The CDR3 coding sequence is TGTGCCAGTAGGGGGACAGGGCTCCTCACTGAAGCTTTCTTT. Encoded protein: CASRGTGLLTEAFF.

V usage is TRBV29-1 and J usage is TRBJ1-2; TRBD1 might be the D (6 bases). This CDR3 is built from 13 residues. CDR1 is SQVTM and CDR2 is ANQGSEA in the germline V gene. Trimming took off 0 bases at V and 7 bases at J, with 12 bases between the two ends. The CDR3 is CSVEDPGESGYTF. The CDR3 DNA follows: TGCAGCGTTGAAGACCCAGGGGAAAGTGGCTACACCTTC. Combining the CDR3 with reference TRBV29-1 and TRBJ1-2 gives the whole variable domain SAVISQKPSRDICQRGTSLTIQCQVDSQVTMMFWYRQQPGQSLTLIATANQGSEATYESGFVIDKFPISRPNLTFSTLTVSNMSPEDSSIYLCSVEDPGESGYTFGSGTRLTVV.